This entry lists 31 T cell receptor beta chains sequenced from one sample in a study of identical twins. TCRdb reanalysed the 5' RACE reads using MiXCR and keeps one entry per CDR3 protein. Among 1.5 million to 2 million distinct CDR3 sequences listed, about 32% were seen once. Sequencing input: cord blood. These receptors originate from a newborn girl in good health.

The chain combines TRBV6-2 or TRBV6-3 with TRBJ2-2; D is unclear. Germline V lookup: CDR1 MNHEY, CDR2 SVGEGT. V dropped 7 bases and J dropped 2 bases, with 11 bases sitting between them. The CDR3 extends over 14 amino acids. CDR3: CASTPEINTGELFF. The CDR3, as DNA: TGTGCCAGCACCCCTGAGATTAACACCGGGGAGCTGTTTTTT.

The chain is built from TRBV18 and TRBJ2-6, with D possibly TRBD2 on 6 matching bases. V was shortened by 3 bases and J by 3 bases, with 9 bases between the two germline ends. From germline, CDR1 is KGHSH and CDR2 LQKENI. The length of the CDR3 is 15 residues. The CDR3 DNA is TGTGCCAGCTCACCGCGAGCGGGTGGGGCCAACGTCCTGACTTTC. Its protein is CASSPRAGGANVLTF.

This clonotype came up a few times. The genes are TRBV20-1 and TRBJ1-5, with D unclear. Trimming removed 5 bases at V and 0 bases at J, with 8 bases between. The CDR3 runs to 13 residues. Germline CDR1 and CDR2: DFQATT and SNEGSKA (reference sequence). In DNA, the CDR3 is TGCAGTGCTCACTTATTTAGCAATCAGCCCCAGCATTTT. Amino acids: CSAHLFSNQPQHF.

The V and J genes are TRBV19 and TRBJ2-3, with unresolved D. Trimming removed 2 bases from V and 5 bases from J, with 2 bases in between. The CDR3 has 11 residues. In germline, CDR1 is LNHDA, CDR2 SQIVND (reference sequence). The CDR3 loop is CASSIKDTQYF. For the CDR3, the DNA is TGTGCCAGTAGTATAAAAGATACGCAGTATTTT.

The chain uses TRBV19 and TRBJ1-5, with D possibly being TRBD1 (5 bases). V dropped 3 bases and J dropped 2 bases, with 8 bases sitting between them. Per germline, CDR1 LNHDA and CDR2 SQIVND (reference sequence). This CDR3 comprises 14 residues. CDR3: CASSMWGGNQPQHF. CDR3 nucleotide sequence: TGTGCCAGTAGTATGTGGGGGGGCAATCAGCCCCAGCATTTT.

This clonotype was observed a few times. The chain uses TRBV4-2 and TRBJ1-1; possibly TRBD1 for D (5 bases). The CDR3 consists of 17 residues. The germline V and J ends were trimmed by 0 bases and 1 base, with 15 bases remaining between them. Germline V CDR1 and CDR2: LGHNA, YNFKEQ. The CDR3: CASSQDRAGSGNTEAFF. The DNA for the CDR3 is TGTGCCAGCAGCCAAGATCGGGCAGGGAGTGGGAACACTGAAGCTTTCTTT.

This rearrangement joins TRBV27 to TRBJ2-5, with D perhaps TRBD2 (6 bases). The germline V and J ends were trimmed by 5 bases and 4 bases, with 17 bases remaining between them. The CDR3 consists of 15 residues. CDR1 is MNHEY, CDR2 SMNVEV, per germline (reference sequence). Written as DNA, the CDR3 is TGTGCCAGCAGTCAAACCGGGACTCACCGAGAGACCCAGTACTTC. Amino acids: CASSQTGTHRETQYF.

This chain uses TRBV6-1 with TRBJ2-4, with TRBD1 identical over 7 bases. The germline V gene encodes CDR1 MNHNS and CDR2 SASEGT. The CDR3 sequence is 16 residues long. V lost 6 bases and J lost 0; bases outside the gene matches: 8. The CDR3 DNA sequence: TGTGCCAGCAGCGTGGGACAGTCTCTAGCCAAAAACATTCAGTACTTC. Protein product: CASSVGQSLAKNIQYF.

The chain couples TRBV3-1 to TRBJ2-5; D gene ambiguous. The CDR3 has 15 residues. Trimming stripped 1 base from V and 5 bases from J, with 14 bases between. Germline V lookup: CDR1 LGHDT, CDR2 YNNKEL (reference sequence). Here the CDR3 DNA reads TGTGCCAGCAGCCAAGTTAATCGGCTCGGGGAGACCCAGTACTTC. It codes for CASSQVNRLGETQYF.

This clonotype was counted between two and nine times. The chain uses TRBV4-1 and TRBJ2-7; D gene unclear. The germline V gene has CDR1 MGHRA and CDR2 YSYEKL. CDR3 length: 15 residues. With 1 base removed from V and 0 bases from J, the gap between germline ends came to 10 bases. CDR3 amino acids: CASSQGQASSYEQYF. CDR3 sequence (DNA): TGCGCCAGCAGCCAAGGCCAGGCTAGCTCCTACGAGCAGTACTTC.

V and J are TRBV4-2 and TRBJ2-5; tentatively, D is TRBD2 (6 bases). The J call is uncertain, as TRBJ2-1 better fits the DNA end. CDR3 length: 15 amino acids. Germline V gene lookup returns CDR1 LGHNA and CDR2 YNFKEQ. The CDR3 coding sequence is TGTGCCAGCAGCCATGTTTCTAGCGAGAAAGAGACCCAGTTCTTC. Encoded protein: CASSHVSSEKETQFF.

This chain links TRBV2 with TRBJ1-1; possibly TRBD1 for D (6 bases). The germline V and J ends were trimmed by 6 bases and 5 bases, with 16 bases remaining between them. This CDR3 has 14 amino acids. From germline, CDR1 is SNHLY and CDR2 FYNNEI. The CDR3 coding sequence is TGTGCCAGCAGACGTACAGGGCTCCTTACTGAAGCTTTCTTT. It is translated as CASRRTGLLTEAFF.

CDR3 sequence (DNA): TGTGCCAGCAGCCAAGGACTAGCGGGAGTGAGGTACACAGATACGCAGTATTTT. Protein sequence: CASSQGLAGVRYTDTQYF. The chain employs TRBV3-1 and TRBJ2-3; 12 nucleotides align to TRBD2. The CDR3 sequence is 18 residues long. Germline V gives CDR1 LGHDT, CDR2 YNNKEL (reference sequence). V was clipped by 1 base and J by 2 bases; unmatched bases: 7.

This clonotype was seen more than once but under ten times. The chain uses TRBV6-5 and TRBJ2-2; D assignment may be TRBD1 or TRBD2 (5 bases each). The CDR3 extends over 14 amino acids. V shed 2 bases and J shed 8 bases, with 12 bases lying between them. From germline, CDR1 is MNHEY and CDR2 SVGAGI. The CDR3 spells CASSYLGESGELFF. For the CDR3, the DNA is TGTGCCAGCAGTTACCTGGGGGAGTCGGGGGAGCTGTTTTTT.

Ten or more counts support this clonotype. J is TRBJ2-3 and V is TRBV9; D gene unclear. The CDR3 runs to 11 residues. Germline V gives CDR1 SGDLS, CDR2 YYNGEE. V lost 3 bases and J lost 5, with 4 bases in between. The CDR3: CASSGLDTQYF. CDR3 DNA: TGTGCCAGCAGCGGACTAGATACGCAGTATTTT. Together with reference TRBV9 and TRBJ2-3, the CDR3 gives the full variable domain: DSGVTQTPKHLITATGQRVTLRCSPRSGDLSVYWYQQSLDQGLQFLIQYYNGEERAKGNILERFSAQQFPDLHSELNLSSLELGDSALYFCASSGLDTQYFGPGTRLTVL.

The chain joins TRBV24-1 to TRBJ2-7, with 11 bases that match TRBD1. J lost 6 bases, V lost 2 bases, and 5 bases had no gene match. The CDR3 runs 15 residues. Germline CDR1 and CDR2: KGHDR and SFDVKD. The CDR3 bases are TGTGCCACCAGTGATTCCCGGACAGGGGGCGGCGAGCAGTACTTC. This gives the protein CATSDSRTGGGEQYF.

V and J are TRBV28 and TRBJ1-6; perhaps TRBD1 as D (6 bases). V shed 6 bases and J shed 7 bases, with 13 bases lying between them. Germline loops: CDR1 MDHEN, CDR2 SYDVKM. The CDR3 runs 14 residues. The CDR3 spells CASSEGHSNSPLHF. The DNA for the CDR3 is TGTGCCAGCAGCGAGGGACACAGCAATTCACCCCTCCACTTT.

This sequence joins TRBV2 and TRBJ1-2, with unresolved D. CDR1 SNHLY and CDR2 FYNNEI come from the germline V gene. The CDR3 runs to 14 residues. V was clipped by 1 base and J by 0 bases, with 6 bases between them. The CDR3, as DNA: TGTGCCAGCAGTGAAGGCAGGACTAACTATGGCTACACCTTC. Its protein product is CASSEGRTNYGYTF.

The chain uses TRBV7-2 and TRBJ2-1; 8 bases are shared with TRBD2. The J segment lost 4 bases and the V segment lost 2 bases, leaving 7 bases of the junction unmatched. Looked up from germline, CDR1 is SGHTA and CDR2 is FQGNSA. The CDR3 is made up of 16 amino acids. The CDR3 region has the DNA TGTGCCAGCAGCTTAAACGGGGGGGCGATATACAATGAGCAGTTCTTC. Residues: CASSLNGGAIYNEQFF. The full variable domain, with the rest looked up from reference TRBV7-2 and TRBJ2-1, is GAGVSQSPSNKVTEKGKDVELRCDPISGHTALYWYRQSLGQGLEFLIYFQGNSAPDKSGLPSDRFSAERTGGSVSTLTIQRTQQEDSAVYLCASSLNGGAIYNEQFFGPGTRLTVL.

This clonotype appeared a few times. This chain uses TRBV6-5 with TRBJ2-7; 11 bases match TRBD1. Per germline, CDR1 MNHEY and CDR2 SVGAGI. J was trimmed by 5 bases and V by 2 bases; bases with no gene match: 5. The CDR3 is 15 amino acids. The CDR3 nucleotides read TGTGCCAGCAGTTACGGACAGGGGGCCCAGGACGAGCAGTACTTC. It encodes CASSYGQGAQDEQYF.

The chain carries TRBV5-6 and TRBJ1-6; D uncertain. Deletions cut 0 bases from V and 0 bases from J, with 10 bases between. Germline loops: CDR1 SGHDT, CDR2 YYEEEE. The CDR3 consists of 17 residues. The CDR3: CASSLAARSSYNSPLHF. The CDR3 nucleotides read TGTGCCAGCAGCTTGGCTGCCCGAAGCTCCTATAATTCACCCCTCCACTTT.

This clonotype was detected only a few times. The chain couples TRBV6-1 to TRBJ1-1; 10 bases agree with TRBD1. Germline V CDR1 and CDR2: MNHNS, SASEGT. The CDR3 totals 13 residues. V trimming: 6 bases; J trimming: 4 bases; junction bases outside the gene matches: 2. For the CDR3, the DNA is TGTGCCAGCAGGGGGACAGGGGCCACTGAAGCTTTCTTT. This codes for CASRGTGATEAFF.

Comment on this clonotype: A clone one base away is much larger, so this may be a read error. The conserved closing phenylalanine or tryptophan is absent in this CDR3, likely reflecting a read error. This chain uses TRBV4-1 with TRBJ2-5, with 12 bases that match TRBD2. Germline V lookup: CDR1 MGHRA, CDR2 YSYEKL. The CDR3 consists of 19 residues. V shed 2 bases and J 1 base; nucleotides not matched to a gene: 11. The DNA of the CDR3 is TGCGCCAGCAGCCAACGAACTAGCGGGGGGATTCCGAGCCAAGAGACCCAGTACTCC. Translated, it gives CASSQRTSGGIPSQETQYS.

The chain joins TRBV7-9 to TRBJ1-6; 7 nucleotides line up with TRBD1. Looked up from germline, CDR1 is SEHNR and CDR2 is FQNEAQ (reference sequence). The V segment lost 5 bases and the J segment 7 bases; nucleotides outside the gene matches: 11. There are 16 residues in the CDR3. DNA for the CDR3: TGTGCCAGCAGCCTCGGCATAGGGGGCACCAATTCACCCCTCCACTTT. It is translated as CASSLGIGGTNSPLHF.

The rearrangement uses TRBV15 and TRBJ2-3, with TRBD2 matching 11 bases. CDR1 is LNHNV and CDR2 is YYDKDF in the germline V gene (reference sequence). The CDR3 contains 16 residues. The ends lost 0 bases at V and 9 bases at J; junction bases unmatched: 8. The CDR3 spells CATSRDELAGAGTQYF. CDR3 DNA: TGTGCCACCAGCAGAGATGAACTAGCGGGGGCAGGGACGCAGTATTTT.

The rearrangement joins TRBV7-8 to TRBJ2-5, with D perhaps assigned TRBD1 or TRBD2 (5 bases each). The tail of the sequence fits TRBJ2-7 better, so the J call may be wrong. There are 15 residues in the CDR3. Germline assignment: CDR1 SGHVS and CDR2 FQNEAQ. The CDR3 region is CASSLKGPTPCEQYF. In nucleotides, the CDR3 is TGTGCCAGCAGCTTAAAGGGACCGACCCCCTGCGAGCAGTACTTC.

In this sample, this clonotype turned up a few times. The chain recombines TRBV20-1 with TRBJ2-1; TRBD2 aligns across 7 bases. The V gene end was trimmed by 3 bases and the J gene end by 6 bases; junction bases not matched to a gene: 11. This CDR3 has 15 residues. Germline values: CDR1 DFQATT, CDR2 SNEGSKA (reference sequence). The CDR3 DNA reads TGCAGTGCTAGGAAACGACTAGCTGGTCTCAATGAGCAGTTCTTC. Translated: CSARKRLAGLNEQFF.

The chain couples TRBV4-2 to TRBJ1-5; D may be TRBD1 (6 bases). CDR1 is LGHNA and CDR2 is YNFKEQ in the germline V gene. V was trimmed by 4 bases and J by 2 bases, leaving 12 bases between them. The CDR3 is 15 amino acids. The CDR3 DNA follows: TGTGCCAGCAGCCCCCAGGGGAATGGCAATCAGCCCCAGCATTTT. This encodes CASSPQGNGNQPQHF.

This clonotype was counted a few times. The chain uses TRBV7-2 and TRBJ1-1, with D perhaps TRBD1 (6 bases). Per germline, CDR1 SGHTA and CDR2 FQGNSA. The ends were cut back, 7 bases at V and 3 bases at J, with 18 bases in the middle. CDR3 length: 15 residues. Here the CDR3 DNA reads TGTGCCAGCACCCCAGGGGAGTTTCGGGACACTGAAGCTTTCTTT. The encoded protein is CASTPGEFRDTEAFF.

This clonotype was detected many times. This chain uses TRBV6-2 or TRBV6-3 with TRBJ2-7; the D is unclear. Germline assignment: CDR1 MNHEY and CDR2 SVGEGT. CDR3 size: 13 residues. Trimming left V 6 bases short and J 0 bases short, with 9 bases between. The CDR3 DNA follows: TGTGCCAGCAGGAGACATACCTCCTACGAGCAGTACTTC. The encoded protein is CASRRHTSYEQYF.

J is TRBJ2-1 and V is TRBV19; weak D call: TRBD2 (6 bases). V gave up 3 bases and J gave up 0 bases, with 9 bases separating them. The CDR3 length is 15 residues. CDR1 and CDR2 (germline): LNHDA, SQIVND (reference sequence). The CDR3 protein is CASSISRGSYNEQFF. CDR3 DNA sequence: TGTGCCAGTAGTATTTCGCGGGGCTCCTACAATGAGCAGTTCTTC.